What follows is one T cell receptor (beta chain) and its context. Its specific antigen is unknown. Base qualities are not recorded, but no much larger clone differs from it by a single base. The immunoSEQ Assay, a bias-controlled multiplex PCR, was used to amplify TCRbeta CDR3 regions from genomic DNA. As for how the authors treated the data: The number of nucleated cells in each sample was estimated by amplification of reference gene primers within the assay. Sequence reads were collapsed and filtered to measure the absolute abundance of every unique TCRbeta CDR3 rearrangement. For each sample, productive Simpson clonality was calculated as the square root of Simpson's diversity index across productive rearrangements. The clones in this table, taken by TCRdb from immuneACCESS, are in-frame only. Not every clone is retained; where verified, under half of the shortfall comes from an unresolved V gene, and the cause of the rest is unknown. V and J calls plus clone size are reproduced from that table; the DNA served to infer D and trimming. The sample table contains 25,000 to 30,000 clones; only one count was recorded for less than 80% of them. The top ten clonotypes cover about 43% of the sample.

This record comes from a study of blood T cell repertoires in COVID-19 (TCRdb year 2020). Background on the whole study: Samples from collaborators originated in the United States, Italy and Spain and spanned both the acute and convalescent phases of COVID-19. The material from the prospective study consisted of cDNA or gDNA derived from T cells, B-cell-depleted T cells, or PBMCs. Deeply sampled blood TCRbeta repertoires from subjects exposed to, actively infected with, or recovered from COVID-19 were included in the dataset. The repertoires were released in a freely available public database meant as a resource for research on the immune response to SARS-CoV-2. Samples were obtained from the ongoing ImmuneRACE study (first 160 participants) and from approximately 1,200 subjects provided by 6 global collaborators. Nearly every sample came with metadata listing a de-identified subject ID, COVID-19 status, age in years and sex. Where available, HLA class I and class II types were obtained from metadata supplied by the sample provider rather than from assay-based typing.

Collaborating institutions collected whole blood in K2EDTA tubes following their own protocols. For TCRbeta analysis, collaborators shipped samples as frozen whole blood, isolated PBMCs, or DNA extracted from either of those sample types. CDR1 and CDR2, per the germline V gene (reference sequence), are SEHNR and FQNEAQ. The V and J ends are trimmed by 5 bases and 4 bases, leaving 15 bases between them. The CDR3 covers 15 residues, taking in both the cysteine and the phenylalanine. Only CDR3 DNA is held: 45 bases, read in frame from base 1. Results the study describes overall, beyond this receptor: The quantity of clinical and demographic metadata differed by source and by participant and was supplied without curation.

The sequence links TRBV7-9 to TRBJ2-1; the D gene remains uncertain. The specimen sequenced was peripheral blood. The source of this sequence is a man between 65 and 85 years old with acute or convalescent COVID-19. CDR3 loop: CASSKSTTSYNEQFF. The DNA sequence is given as TGTGCCAGCAGCAAAAGTACTACCTCTTACAATGAGCAGTTCTTC.